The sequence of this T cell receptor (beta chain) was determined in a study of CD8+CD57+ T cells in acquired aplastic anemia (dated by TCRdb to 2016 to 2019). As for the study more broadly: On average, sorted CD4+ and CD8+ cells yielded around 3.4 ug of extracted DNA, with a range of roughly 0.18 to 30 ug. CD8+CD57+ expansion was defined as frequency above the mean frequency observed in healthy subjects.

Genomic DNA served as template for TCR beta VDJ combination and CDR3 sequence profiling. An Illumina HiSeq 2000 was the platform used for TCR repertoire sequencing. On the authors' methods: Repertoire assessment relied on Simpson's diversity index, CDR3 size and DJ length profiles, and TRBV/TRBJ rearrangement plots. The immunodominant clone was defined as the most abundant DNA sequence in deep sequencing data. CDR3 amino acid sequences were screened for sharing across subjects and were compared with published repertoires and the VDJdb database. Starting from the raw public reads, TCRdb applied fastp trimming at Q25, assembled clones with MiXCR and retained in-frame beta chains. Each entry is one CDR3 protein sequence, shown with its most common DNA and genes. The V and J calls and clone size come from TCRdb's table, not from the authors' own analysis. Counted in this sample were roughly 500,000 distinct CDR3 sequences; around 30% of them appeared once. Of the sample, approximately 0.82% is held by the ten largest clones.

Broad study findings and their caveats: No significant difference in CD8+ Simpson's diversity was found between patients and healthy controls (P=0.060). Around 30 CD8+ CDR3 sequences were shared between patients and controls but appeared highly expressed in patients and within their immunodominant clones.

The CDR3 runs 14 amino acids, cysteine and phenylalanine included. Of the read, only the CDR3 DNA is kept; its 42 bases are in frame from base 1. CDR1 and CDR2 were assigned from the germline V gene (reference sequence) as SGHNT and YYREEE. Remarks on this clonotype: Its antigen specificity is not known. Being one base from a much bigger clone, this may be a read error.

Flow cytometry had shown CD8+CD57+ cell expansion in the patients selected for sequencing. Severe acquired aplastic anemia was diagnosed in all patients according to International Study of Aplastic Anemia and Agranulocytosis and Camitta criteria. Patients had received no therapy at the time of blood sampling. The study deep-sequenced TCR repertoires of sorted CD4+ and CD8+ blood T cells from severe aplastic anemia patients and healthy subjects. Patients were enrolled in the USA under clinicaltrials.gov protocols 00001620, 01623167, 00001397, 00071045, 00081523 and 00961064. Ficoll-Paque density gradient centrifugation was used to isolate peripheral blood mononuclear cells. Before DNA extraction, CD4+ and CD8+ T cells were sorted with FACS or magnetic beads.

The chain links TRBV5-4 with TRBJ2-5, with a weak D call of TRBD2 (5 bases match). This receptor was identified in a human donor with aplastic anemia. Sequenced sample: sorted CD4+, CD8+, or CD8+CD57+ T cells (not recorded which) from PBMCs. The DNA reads TGTGCCAACAGCCGTGACACGGGGAGAGAGACCCAGTACTTC. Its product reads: CANSRDTGRETQYF. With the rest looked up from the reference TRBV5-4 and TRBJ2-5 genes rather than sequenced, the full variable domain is ETGVTQSPTHLIKTRGQQVTLRCSSQSGHNTVSWYQQALGQGPQFIFQYYREEENGRGNFPPRFSGLQFPNYSSELNVNALELDDSALYLCANSRDTGRETQYFGPGTRLLVL.